What follows are 5 T cell receptor beta chains derived from one specimen sequenced in a study of neurological immune-mediated disorders. TCRdb recomputed calls from the 5' RACE reads with MiXCR, one row per CDR3 protein. The sample shows 65,000 to 85,000 distinct CDR3 sequences, more than 3% of them seen only once. The sample consisted of PBMCs. The source is a woman between 45 and 65 years old with multiple sclerosis.

This clonotype was picked up many times. The chain joins TRBV7-2 to TRBJ1-1; D is unresolved. The CDR3 runs to 11 residues. Germline V CDR1 and CDR2: SGHTA, FQGNSA. V lost 3 bases and J 3 bases, leaving 2 bases between the germline ends. This CDR3 reads CASSLYTEAFF. CDR3 in DNA: TGTGCCAGCAGCTTGTACACTGAAGCTTTCTTT.

This clonotype was detected many times. V usage is TRBV20-1 and J usage is TRBJ2-7; perhaps D is TRBD1 or TRBD2 (5 bases each). V was cut by 5 bases and J by 0 bases, with 20 bases left in between. The CDR3 spans 16 residues. Germline V gives CDR1 DFQATT, CDR2 SNEGSKA (reference sequence). CDR3: CSASSPSRGLSYEQYF. The CDR3 coding sequence is TGCAGTGCTTCCTCACCCTCGAGGGGCCTCTCCTACGAGCAGTACTTC.

This clonotype was detected many times. The chain joins TRBV7-8 to TRBJ2-3; D perhaps matches TRBD2 (7 bases). V gave up 4 bases and J gave up 6 bases, with 17 bases separating them. CDR1 is SGHVS and CDR2 is FQNEAQ in the germline V gene. The CDR3 contains 15 residues. The chain's CDR3 is CASSYLGAGVDTQYF. The CDR3 DNA reads TGTGCCAGCAGCTACCTGGGGGCGGGGGTTGATACGCAGTATTTT.

Many counts were recorded for this clonotype. The chain couples TRBV5-1 to TRBJ2-5; 8 nucleotides agree with TRBD2. J lost 3 bases, V lost 7 bases, and 8 bases had no gene match. This CDR3 region has 14 residues. Per the germline V gene, CDR1 is SGHRS and CDR2 is YFSETQ. CDR3 in DNA: TGCGCCAGCTCCCCTTCGCGGGGGGAAGAGACCCAGTACTTC. This sequence encodes CASSPSRGEETQYF. Complete variable domain (other parts from reference TRBV5-1 and TRBJ2-5): KAGVTQTPRYLIKTRGQQVTLSCSPISGHRSVSWYQQTPGQGLQFLFEYFSETQRNKGNFPGRFSGRQFSNSRSEMNVSTLELGDSALYLCASSPSRGEETQYFGPGTRLLVL.

This clonotype has more than one count but fewer than ten. J is TRBJ2-1 and V is TRBV12-3 or TRBV12-4; 9 nucleotides line up with TRBD2. V lost 3 bases to trimming and J lost 10 bases; unmatched junction nucleotides: 7. The CDR3 loop spans 14 amino acids. This CDR3 is CASSLLREGREQFF. The CDR3 DNA sequence: TGTGCCAGCAGTTTGTTGCGGGAGGGGAGAGAGCAGTTCTTC.